These T cell receptor beta chains were read from a single sample in a study of a mutant IDH1 vaccine in newly diagnosed glioma. Antigens of these TCRs are unknown. The protocol was immunoSEQ multiplex PCR, while the TCRdb copy is restricted to in-frame clones and leaves out a portion. This table has 75,000 to 80,000 clones, around 90% appearing once. The specimen was PBMCs, collected from a glioma patient whose treatment included an IDH1 peptide vaccine. These receptor sequences come from a woman aged 45-65 years with glioma. CDR3s leave out the opening cysteine and the closing phenylalanine or tryptophan.

v_gene	j_gene	CDR3aa
TRBV11-3	TRBJ2-3	ASSSYLADTQY
TRBV7-7	TRBJ2-3	ASSLAFGDTQY
TRBV27	TRBJ2-1	ASSFTSGSYAYNEQF
TRBV12-5	TRBJ1-2	ASGSSGASYT
TRBV11-1	TRBJ2-3	ASSLAVSTDTQY
TRBV4-1	TRBJ2-6	ASSHPGQGASSGANVLT
TRBV5-1	TRBJ2-1	ASGGSGLRGNEQF
TRBV19	TRBJ2-2	ASRIRDIYTGELF
TRBV4-2	TRBJ2-1	ASSQGLGTSGSNEQF
TRBV4-2	TRBJ2-1	ASSPAGLGGRADNEQF
TRBV7-9	TRBJ1-4	ASSLQGRVEKLF
TRBV11-3	NA	ASSSLNPRGLRDEQY
TRBV27	TRBJ2-1	ASIPGQGAYNEQF
TRBV7-9	TRBJ2-5	ASSDRAPGTQY
TRBV9	TRBJ1-2	ASSDRQGRFAYGYT
TRBV7-3	TRBJ1-2	ASSLGTEANYGYT
TRBV18	TRBJ1-2	ASSPAQTEAGYT
TRBV27	TRBJ2-6	ASSLSPLGLAGERTGANVLT
TRBV7-3	TRBJ2-7	ASSQAGGPYEQY
TRBV9	TRBJ1-1	ASSERGGARAF
TRBV11-2	TRBJ1-2	ASSTRTGDGYT
TRBV28	TRBJ1-5	ASNSWGSGQPQH
TRBV19	TRBJ1-4	ASSIGGANNEKLF
TRBV6-5	TRBJ1-6	ASRGPAIGSPLH
TRBV7-9	TRBJ2-7	ASSLGDSYEQY
TRBV5-1	TRBJ1-1	ASRPEGNTEAF
TRBV5-4	TRBJ1-1	ASSLWGARNTEAF
TRBV19	TRBJ1-5	ASSLGANQPQH
TRBV18	TRBJ2-5	ASSPRLRDRAETQY
TRBV28	TRBJ2-7	ASSSGQGVDYEQY
TRBV2	TRBJ2-5	ASTGGEKGGETQY
TRBV5-1	TRBJ2-5	ASSLAEGPRETQY
TRBV7-3	TRBJ1-2	ALGGTGLPPNYGYT
TRBV27	TRBJ2-7	ASSLGGVSYEQY
TRBV13	TRBJ2-3	ASSPWTGGSWDTQY
TRBV27	TRBJ1-3	ASSFTGRFSGNTIY
TRBV6-6	TRBJ1-4	ASSYSGQGNNEKLF
TRBV18	TRBJ1-4	ASSRGENEKLF
TRBV7-2	TRBJ2-7	ASSFVGRDSYEQY
TRBV5-1	TRBJ2-1	ASSLAAGSYNEQF
TRBV30	TRBJ1-5	AWSVPGSGQPQH
TRBV10-1	TRBJ2-2	ASSKLATGELF
TRBV6-1	TRBJ2-3	ASGAGRTFDTQY
TRBV21-1	TRBJ2-7	ASSDRGSEQY
TRBV5-1	TRBJ2-1	ASSPTGPASYNEQF
TRBV5-1	TRBJ2-1	ASTQGNEQF
TRBV9	TRBJ2-3	ASSGGLAGGMDTQY
TRBV9	TRBJ2-3	ASSVESGSTDTQY
TRBV27	TRBJ2-7	ASSSGSDSFSYEQY
TRBV28	TRBJ1-1	ASSSGGKGEAF
TRBV7-9	TRBJ2-5	ASSLDYQETQY
TRBV18	TRBJ2-5	ASSLSGGLQETQY
TRBV5-6	TRBJ1-1	ASSPEYGGEAF
TRBV7-2	TRBJ2-3	ASSLATSTDTQY
TRBV10-3	TRBJ2-7	AITPGEGAGVSYEQY